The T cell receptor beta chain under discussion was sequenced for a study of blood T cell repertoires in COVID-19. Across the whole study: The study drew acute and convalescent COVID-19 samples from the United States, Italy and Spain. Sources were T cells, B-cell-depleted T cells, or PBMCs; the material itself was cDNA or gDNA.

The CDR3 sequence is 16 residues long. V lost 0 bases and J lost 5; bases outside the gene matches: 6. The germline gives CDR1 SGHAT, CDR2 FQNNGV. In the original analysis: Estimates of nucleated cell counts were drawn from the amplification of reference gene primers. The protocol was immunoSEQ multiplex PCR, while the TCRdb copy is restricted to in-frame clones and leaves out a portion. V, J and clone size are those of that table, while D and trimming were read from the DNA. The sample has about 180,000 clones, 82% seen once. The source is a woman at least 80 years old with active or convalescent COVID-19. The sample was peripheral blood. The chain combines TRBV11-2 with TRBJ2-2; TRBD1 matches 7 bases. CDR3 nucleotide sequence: TGTGCCAGCAGCTTAGAACAGGGGACGAGGACCGGGGAGCTGTTTTTT. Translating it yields CASSLEQGTRTGELFF.